One and the same sample provided the 16 T cell receptor beta chains below, sequenced in a study of cytomegalovirus exposure and HLA in healthy donors. The PCR employed 60 Vbeta primers together with 13 Jbeta primers. Sequencing used immunoSEQ multiplex PCR; TCRdb keeps in-frame clones, though not all of them. The sample carries some 130,000 clones, 65% to 80% recorded once. Source material: PBMCs. Source of these receptors: a man aged 35 to 55 in good health and CMV-seropositive.

CDR3 loop: CASSYPIETGGTEAFF. Written as DNA, the CDR3 is TGTGCCAGCAGTTACCCTATCGAGACAGGGGGAACTGAAGCTTTCTTT. The chain joins TRBV6-5 to TRBJ1-1; 9 bases agree with TRBD1. The CDR3 extends over 16 amino acids. Germline V gene sequence: CDR1 MNHEY, CDR2 SVGAGI. Trimming took 2 bases from V and 5 from J; bases not matched to a gene: 9.

The chain uses TRBV28 and TRBJ2-7; 7 nucleotides line up with TRBD1. With V trimmed by 7 bases and J by 12 bases, 24 bases remained unmatched. The CDR3 runs to 16 residues. The germline V gene encodes CDR1 MDHEN and CDR2 SYDVKM. In nucleotides, the CDR3 is TGTGCCAGCACCCCTCGCCCCGGGACAGCCTACTCAGGAAGGTACTTC. It codes for CASTPRPGTAYSGRYF.

The J gene is TRBJ1-1, the V gene TRBV29-1; TRBD1 matches at 8 bases. Germline V gene lookup returns CDR1 SQVTM and CDR2 ANQGSEA. The CDR3 totals 15 residues. Unmatched junction bases numbered 9, after V lost 6 bases and J lost 0 bases. As DNA, the CDR3 is TGCAGCGTCCTAACAGGGGGGAACATGAACACTGAAGCTTTCTTT. Amino acid sequence: CSVLTGGNMNTEAFF.

For this clone: Compared with germline, one end of the junction differs, possibly owing to a read error. This chain links TRBV6-5 with TRBJ1-2; perhaps TRBD1 as D (6 bases). Germline V gives CDR1 MNHEY, CDR2 SVGAGI. The length of the CDR3 is 15 residues. CDR3 protein: CASSYSQGFVYRYTF. The CDR3 DNA is TGTGCCAGCAGTTACTCACAGGGTTTTGTCTATCGCTACACCTTC.

The chain combines TRBV6-4 with TRBJ1-2, with a tentative D call TRBD1 (6 bases). Trimming cost V 4 bases and J 1 base, with 19 bases left between them. Germline CDR1 MRHNA, CDR2 SNTAGT. The CDR3 runs to 17 residues. CDR3 loop: CASSAAVDSLGNYGYTF. The CDR3 DNA reads as TGTGCCAGCAGTGCCGCCGTGGACAGCCTGGGTAACTATGGCTACACCTTC.

The chain links TRBV11-2 to TRBJ2-1, with D possibly TRBD1 on 5 matching bases. CDR1 and CDR2 (germline): SGHAT, FQNNGV. The CDR3 loop spans 14 amino acids. The ends were cut back, 3 bases at V and 4 bases at J, with 10 bases in the middle. CDR3: CASSFGQIYNEQFF. CDR3 bases: TGTGCCAGCAGCTTCGGACAAATTTACAATGAGCAGTTCTTC.

The rearrangement links TRBV19 to TRBJ2-7; 8 bases line up with TRBD1. Germline V lookup: CDR1 LNHDA, CDR2 SQIVND (reference sequence). The CDR3 runs to 14 residues. With 6 bases clipped from V and 4 bases from J, the junction kept 8 bases outside the gene matches. Here the CDR3 reads CASRALTGGYEQYF. The DNA for the CDR3 is TGTGCCAGTAGAGCCCTTACAGGGGGTTACGAGCAGTACTTC.

This clone was seen just once. The chain combines TRBV30 with TRBJ2-2; unclear D gene. Trimming left V 4 bases short and J 0 bases short, with 9 bases between. The CDR3 is 14 amino acids. Germline assignment: CDR1 GTSNPN and CDR2 SVGIG (reference sequence). For the CDR3, the DNA is TGTGCCTGGAATCCTGGCCCGAACACCGGGGAGCTGTTTTTT. Translated, it gives CAWNPGPNTGELFF.

This sequence joins TRBV9 and TRBJ2-7; 7 bases align to TRBD2. Looked up from germline, CDR1 is SGDLS and CDR2 is YYNGEE. Germline trimming cut 1 base from V and 5 bases from J; bases unmatched to any gene: 12. CDR3 length equals 16 residues. The CDR3 DNA is TGTGCCAGCAGCGTACGCTTACTAGCGTGGCCCCACGAGCAGTACTTC. Residues: CASSVRLLAWPHEQYF.

The J gene is TRBJ1-6, the V gene TRBV5-1; TRBD1 matches at 11 bases. CDR3 length: 15 residues. Germline-derived CDR1 and CDR2 are SGHRS and YFSETQ. V dropped 2 bases and J dropped 8; count of bases not matched to a gene: 3. For the CDR3, the DNA is TGCGCCAGCAGCTTAGGACAGGGGGCCTATTCACCCCTCCACTTT. This translates into CASSLGQGAYSPLHF. Variable domain in full (rest from reference TRBV5-1 and TRBJ1-6): KAGVTQTPRYLIKTRGQQVTLSCSPISGHRSVSWYQQTPGQGLQFLFEYFSETQRNKGNFPGRFSGRQFSNSRSEMNVSTLELGDSALYLCASSLGQGAYSPLHFGNGTRLTVT.

V is TRBV7-2 and J is TRBJ1-1; tentative D call: TRBD1 (5 bases). Trimming removed 5 bases from V and 3 bases from J, with 16 bases in between. The CDR3 covers 15 residues. Germline V CDR1 and CDR2: SGHTA, FQGNSA. The CDR3 here is CASSQRGGRHTEAFF. In DNA form, the CDR3 reads TGTGCCAGCAGCCAGCGGGGGGGGAGGCACACTGAAGCTTTCTTT.

J is TRBJ1-3 and V is TRBV6-1; TRBD1 matches at 7 bases. The CDR3 length is 15 residues. Germline V gene sequence: CDR1 MNHNS, CDR2 SASEGT. V dropped 6 bases and J dropped 0; count of bases not matched to a gene: 5. CDR3 region: CASSRQGNSGNTIYF. CDR3 nucleotides: TGTGCCAGCAGCCGACAGGGAAACTCTGGAAACACCATATATTTT.

The V and J genes are TRBV5-1 and TRBJ1-6; no clear D. Germline V gene lookup returns CDR1 SGHRS and CDR2 YFSETQ. The V and J ends lost 4 bases and 0 bases respectively, with 14 bases between them. The CDR3 covers 17 residues. In nucleotides, the CDR3 is TGCGCCAGCAGCCGAAAAGAGGGAGCCTCCTATAATTCACCCCTCCACTTT. Protein product: CASSRKEGASYNSPLHF.

V usage is TRBV6-5 and J usage is TRBJ2-5; no reliable D call. The DNA matches TRBJ2-7 better at its end, which makes the J call doubtful. Germline CDR1 is MNHEY and CDR2 is SVGAGI. The CDR3 has 13 residues. The CDR3 nucleotides are TGTGCCAGCATCTCGGAACAGACCGGCGAGCAGTACTTC. It encodes CASISEQTGEQYF.

V and J are TRBV27 and TRBJ2-3; tentatively, D is TRBD2 (6 bases). The ends were cut back, 4 bases at V and 0 bases at J, with 14 bases in the middle. CDR3 length: 16 amino acids. Germline V lookup: CDR1 MNHEY, CDR2 SMNVEV (reference sequence). The chain's CDR3 is CASSSRLETSTDTQYF. The CDR3 DNA reads as TGTGCCAGCAGTTCCAGACTAGAGACTAGCACAGATACGCAGTATTTT.

The rearrangement joins TRBV30 to TRBJ2-7; a possible D gene is TRBD1 (6 bases). V was pared by 2 bases and J by 2 bases, with 10 bases between. The CDR3 extends over 13 amino acids. The germline gives CDR1 GTSNPN, CDR2 SVGIG (reference sequence). The CDR3 loop reads CAWSRQGTYEQYF. CDR3 DNA sequence: TGTGCCTGGAGTAGGCAGGGGACCTACGAGCAGTACTTC.